The 19 T cell receptor beta chains below come from one sample, sequenced in a study of T cells in Graves' hyperthyroidism and ophthalmopathy. Amplified TCR beta CDR3 regions came from RNA transcripts. The HTBI primer set was used in a first-round RT-PCR of the TCR CDR3. A single record per CDR3 protein comes from TCRdb applying MiXCR to the multiplex PCR reads. Of roughly 800,000 distinct CDR3 sequences listed, about 38% are singletons. The sample consisted of blood. The receptors were gathered from a man aged 18-30 years with Graves' hyperthyroidism.

A remark on this clonotype: A read error may produce the germline difference seen at one junction end. The chain has TRBV10-3 and TRBJ1-5, with TRBD1 identical over 8 bases. CDR1 is ENHRY, CDR2 SYGVKD, per germline. The CDR3 spans 15 residues. CDR3 in amino acids: CASSESTGEYQPQHF. CDR3 nucleotides: TGTGCCAGCAGTGAATCGACAGGGGAGTATCAGCCCCAGCATTTT.

This clonotype occurred a few times. The chain combines TRBV6-6 with TRBJ1-4, with 10 bases that match TRBD1. In germline, CDR1 is MNHNY, CDR2 SVGAGI (reference sequence). V dropped 9 bases and J dropped 8; count of bases not matched to a gene: 12. The CDR3 loop spans 15 amino acids. Here the CDR3 reads CASSQTGGELEKLFF. The CDR3 nucleotides are TGTGCCAGTTCCCAGACAGGGGGCGAGCTAGAAAAACTGTTTTTT.

Details on this clonotype: A much bigger clone sits one base away, suggesting this may be a read error. The chain employs TRBV10-3 and TRBJ1-1; maybe TRBD1 (5 bases). The CDR3 covers 16 residues. Germline V gene lookup returns CDR1 ENHRY and CDR2 SYGVKD. The CDR3 bases are TGTGCCATCAGTGAGTCTCCGGCAGGGATGAACGCTGAAGCTTTCTTT. It codes for CAISESPAGMNAEAFF.

The chain joins TRBV7-9 to TRBJ1-4; 12 bases align to TRBD1. The CDR3 runs to 17 residues. In germline, CDR1 is SEHNR, CDR2 FQNEAQ (reference sequence). Unmatched junction bases numbered 10, after V lost 5 bases and J lost 6 bases. In DNA, the CDR3 is TGTGCCAGCAGCCAAGTCGGGACAGGGGGCGCGGATGAAAAACTGTTTTTT. This translates into CASSQVGTGGADEKLFF.

The J gene is TRBJ1-1, the V gene TRBV5-1, with TRBD1 as a possible D gene (5 bases). Germline V gene sequence: CDR1 SGHRS, CDR2 YFSETQ. This CDR3 comprises 15 residues. The V gene lost 0 bases and the J gene lost 1 base, with 10 bases spanning the gap. The CDR3 is CASSLEAGRNTEAFF. CDR3 DNA: TGCGCCAGCAGCTTGGAGGCAGGGCGGAACACTGAAGCTTTCTTT.

This clonotype was observed at least ten times. This sequence joins TRBV6-5 and TRBJ1-2, with TRBD1 identical over 9 bases. Germline V lookup: CDR1 MNHEY, CDR2 SVGAGI. The CDR3 covers 12 residues. Losses at the gene ends were 7 bases for V and 9 bases for J; bases not matched to a gene: 6. CDR3 residues: CASTGTGNRYTF. For the CDR3, the DNA is TGTGCCAGCACCGGGACAGGGAATCGCTACACCTTC.

This clonotype was recorded at least ten times. V usage is TRBV29-1 and J usage is TRBJ2-7; perhaps D is TRBD1 or TRBD2 (5 bases each). CDR3 length: 15 amino acids. The V end was cut by 4 bases, the J end by 0 bases, with 16 bases between. Germline V CDR1 and CDR2: SQVTM, ANQGSEA. The CDR3 DNA is TGCAGCGTTGTGGGGGTAGTTGGGCTCTCCTACGAGCAGTACTTC. Protein product: CSVVGVVGLSYEQYF.

The sample holds a few counts of this clonotype. The chain uses TRBV7-2 and TRBJ2-5; TRBD2 matches 11 bases. Per the germline V gene, CDR1 is SGHTA and CDR2 is FQGNSA. There are 14 residues in the CDR3. J gave up 5 bases and V 8 bases, and 7 bases lay outside the gene matches. The CDR3: CASARLAGRETQYF. CDR3 nucleotides: TGTGCCAGCGCTCGACTAGCGGGGCGGGAGACCCAGTACTTC.

The chain is built from TRBV29-1 and TRBJ2-2, with D perhaps assigned TRBD1 or TRBD2 (5 bases each). The CDR3 sequence is 15 residues long. Germline lookup yields CDR1 SQVTM and CDR2 ANQGSEA. The V end lost 6 bases, the J end lost 7 bases, and 21 bases lay between the germline ends. CDR3 sequence (DNA): TGCAGCGTACTTTCGGCAGGGAGTAAGATCGGGGAGCTGTTTTTT. Translated: CSVLSAGSKIGELFF.

The J gene is TRBJ1-3, the V gene TRBV29-1; weak D call: TRBD1 (5 bases). The CDR3 sequence is 16 residues long. Trimming removed 7 bases from V and 0 bases from J, with 19 bases in between. Germline V lookup: CDR1 SQVTM, CDR2 ANQGSEA. The CDR3: CSATTGTSFSGNTIYF. The CDR3 bases are TGCAGCGCTACAACCGGGACCTCCTTCTCTGGAAACACCATATATTTT.

The chain recombines TRBV6-6 with TRBJ2-5; 7 bases are a match to TRBD1. Germline V lookup: CDR1 MNHNY, CDR2 SVGAGI (reference sequence). V was pared by 2 bases and J by 4 bases, with 7 bases of the junction left unmatched. The CDR3 has 15 residues. CDR3 in amino acids: CASSYLGQPAETQYF. The CDR3 DNA follows: TGTGCCAGCAGTTACCTGGGACAGCCCGCAGAGACCCAGTACTTC.

Ten or more counts support this clonotype. V and J are TRBV7-2 and TRBJ2-7; D not resolved. V lost 1 base, J lost 0 bases, and 7 bases lay in between. Germline V gene lookup returns CDR1 SGHTA and CDR2 FQGNSA. The CDR3 is made up of 14 amino acids. The CDR3 loop is CASSLEVDSYEQYF. The DNA of the CDR3 is TGTGCCAGCAGCTTAGAGGTGGACTCCTACGAGCAGTACTTC.

This clonotype was seen many times. This rearrangement joins TRBV29-1 to TRBJ1-1; D call uncertain. Germline V CDR1 and CDR2: SQVTM, ANQGSEA. The CDR3 runs to 15 residues. V lost 3 bases to trimming and J lost 0 bases, with 14 bases between them. The CDR3 DNA sequence: TGCAGCGTTGATCTCGAAATGGGCATGAACACTGAAGCTTTCTTT. Its protein product is CSVDLEMGMNTEAFF.

J is TRBJ2-7 and V is TRBV7-2; D is ambiguous. Germline V CDR1 and CDR2: SGHTA, FQGNSA. V was pared by 5 bases and J by 0 bases, with 14 bases between. The CDR3 totals 15 residues. The CDR3, as DNA: TGTGCCAGCAGCCTCAAAACGGCAGGCTCCTACGAGCAGTACTTC. It yields the protein CASSLKTAGSYEQYF. The entire variable domain, with the rest obtained from reference TRBV7-2 and TRBJ2-7, is as follows: GAGVSQSPSNKVTEKGKDVELRCDPISGHTALYWYRQSLGQGLEFLIYFQGNSAPDKSGLPSDRFSAERTGGSVSTLTIQRTQQEDSAVYLCASSLKTAGSYEQYFGPGTRLTVT.

This clonotype was detected a few times. This sequence joins TRBV12-3 or TRBV12-4 and TRBJ2-7, with D hard to call. V was cut by 3 bases and J by 5 bases, with 8 bases left in between. This CDR3 has 12 residues. The CDR3: CASSFSEDEQYF. CDR3 bases: TGTGCCAGCAGTTTCTCCGAGGACGAGCAGTACTTC.

The CDR3 protein is CSARWWGEARADTQYF. CDR3 nucleotide sequence: TGCAGTGCTAGGTGGTGGGGGGAGGCTCGCGCAGATACGCAGTATTTT. The rearrangement links TRBV20-1 to TRBJ2-3, with a tentative D call TRBD2 (6 bases). The V and J ends lost 3 bases and 4 bases respectively, with 20 bases between them. Germline CDR1 reads DFQATT; CDR2 reads SNEGSKA (reference sequence). This CDR3 contains 16 residues.

The chain recombines TRBV20-1 with TRBJ2-6, with D hard to call. V was pared by 6 bases and J by 0 bases, with 6 bases between. CDR3 length: 13 residues. Germline CDR1 reads DFQATT; CDR2 reads SNEGSKA (reference sequence). DNA for the CDR3: TGCAGTGCCCCCAACTCTGGGGCCAACGTCCTGACTTTC. Translation gives CSAPNSGANVLTF.

This clonotype was found a few times. The rearrangement joins TRBV5-1 to TRBJ2-6, with D possibly being TRBD1 or TRBD2 (5 bases each). The CDR3 consists of 18 residues. CDR1 and CDR2 from the germline V gene are SGHRS and YFSETQ. Trimming pared 3 bases from V and 0 bases from J, leaving 16 bases between. The DNA for the CDR3 is TGCGCCAGCAGCTCCACCGGGACGCCGAGCTCTGGGGCCAACGTCCTGACTTTC. Its translation: CASSSTGTPSSGANVLTF.

The chain employs TRBV19 and TRBJ1-1, with 7 nucleotides matching TRBD1. The CDR3 contains 13 residues. Germline V gene lookup returns CDR1 LNHDA and CDR2 SQIVND (reference sequence). V dropped 4 bases and J dropped 4; count of bases not matched to a gene: 3. CDR3 DNA sequence: TGTGCCAGTAGTAAAACAGGGGCCACTGAAGCTTTCTTT. It is translated as CASSKTGATEAFF. The whole variable domain, remainder taken from reference TRBV19 and TRBJ1-1, is DGGITQSPKYLFRKEGQNVTLSCEQNLNHDAMYWYRQDPGQGLRLIYYSQIVNDFQKGDIAEGYSVSREKKESFPLTVTSAQKNPTAFYLCASSKTGATEAFFGQGTRLTVV.